Below, 18 T cell receptor beta chains from the same sample are listed, as sequenced in a study of shared clonotypes between healthy human individuals (dated by TCRdb to the early 2020s). The library was built by means of the immunoSEQ multiplex PCR assay. TCRdb re-hosts the immuneACCESS table, in-frame sequences only. Its copies lack some clones; in the studies checked, an unresolved V gene accounts for under half of them, and the cause for the rest is not known. Recorded for this sample are about 1.5 million clones; around 98% of them occurred a single time. Of the sample, 0.4% to 0.55% is held by the ten largest clones. The sample comprised naive CD4+ T cells sorted from blood. The meaning of the sample's cell subset or site label: CD45RA+ positively selected. The receptors were gathered from a young man in good health.

This clone was counted once. The chain employs TRBV5-1 and TRBJ2-5; TRBD1 is a possible D gene (6 bases). The V end lost 3 bases, the J end lost 5 bases, and 14 bases lay between the germline ends. The CDR3 runs to 14 residues. Germline CDR1 is SGHRS and CDR2 is YFSETQ. CDR3 sequence: CASSSGQRQETQYF. CDR3 sequence (DNA): TGCGCCAGCAGCTCTGGACAGCGCCAGGAGACCCAGTACTTC.

CDR3 in DNA: TGTGCCAGCAGCGCATTAGCGGGGCTCACAGATACGCAGTATTTT. It codes for CASSALAGLTDTQYF. This sequence joins TRBV9 and TRBJ2-3; 8 bases align to TRBD2. The CDR3 spans 15 residues. V shed 3 bases, J shed 2 bases, and the junction held 5 bases outside the gene matches. Looked up from germline, CDR1 is SGDLS and CDR2 is YYNGEE.

The chain combines TRBV29-1 with TRBJ1-2; 8 nucleotides line up with TRBD1. Losses at the gene ends were 4 bases for V and 8 bases for J; bases not matched to a gene: 3. The CDR3 contains 11 residues. Germline V gene lookup returns CDR1 SQVTM and CDR2 ANQGSEA. The CDR3 region has the DNA TGCAGCGTTGGGACAGGGACAGGCTACACCTTC. Its protein is CSVGTGTGYTF.

A remark on this clone: The junction departs from germline at one end; a sequencing error may be responsible. The chain has TRBV11-2 and TRBJ2-1, with TRBD2 matching over 9 bases. Germline loops: CDR1 SGHAT, CDR2 FQNNGV. The CDR3 sequence is 11 residues long. The CDR3 sequence is CASSLAGVPFF. DNA of the CDR3: TGTGCCAGCAGTTTAGCGGGAGTGCCGTTCTTC.

The gene calls are TRBV19 and TRBJ2-6, with D possibly TRBD1 on 5 matching bases. V was pared by 3 bases and J by 0 bases, with 9 bases between. CDR1 and CDR2 from the germline V gene are LNHDA and SQIVND (reference sequence). The CDR3 is 16 amino acids. CDR3 sequence: CASSMKGHSGANVLTF. The DNA for the CDR3 is TGTGCCAGTAGTATGAAGGGGCACTCTGGGGCCAACGTCCTGACTTTC. Using reference TRBV19 and TRBJ2-6 for the parts outside the CDR3, the full variable domain is DGGITQSPKYLFRKEGQNVTLSCEQNLNHDAMYWYRQDPGQGLRLIYYSQIVNDFQKGDIAEGYSVSREKKESFPLTVTSAQKNPTAFYLCASSMKGHSGANVLTFGAGSRLTVL.

V usage is TRBV4-3 and J usage is TRBJ1-2; TRBD1 agrees at 8 bases. Per germline, CDR1 LGHNA and CDR2 YSLEER. This CDR3 has 17 residues. The V segment lost 1 base and the J segment 3 bases; nucleotides outside the gene matches: 10. Here the CDR3 DNA reads TGCGCCAGCAGCCAAGCCAGACAGGGGACCTCCTACTATGGCTACACCTTC. This sequence encodes CASSQARQGTSYYGYTF.

The chain employs TRBV7-9 and TRBJ2-7; the D is unclear. This CDR3 is 12 amino acids long. Germline V gene data show CDR1 as SEHNR and CDR2 as FQNEAQ (reference sequence). The V gene lost 5 bases and the J gene lost 2 bases, with 7 bases spanning the gap. The CDR3 is CASSPRAYEQYF. The CDR3 nucleotides are TGTGCCAGCAGCCCTCGGGCCTACGAGCAGTACTTC.

The gene calls are TRBV6-5 and TRBJ1-1; 7 nucleotides match TRBD1. The CDR3 runs to 13 residues. V shed 6 bases, J shed 11 bases, and the junction held 12 bases outside the gene matches. Per germline, CDR1 MNHEY and CDR2 SVGAGI. The CDR3 DNA is TGTGCCAGCAGGACGGGTGAGGGGGCTCGGGCTTTCTTT. This encodes CASRTGEGARAFF.

The V and J genes are TRBV28 and TRBJ1-1; D is uncertain. From germline, CDR1 is MDHEN and CDR2 SYDVKM. Trimming took 5 bases from V and 2 from J, leaving 12 bases between them. The CDR3 loop spans 14 amino acids. The CDR3 sequence is CASSLLAGNTEAFF. In nucleotides, the CDR3 is TGTGCCAGCAGTCTCCTTGCGGGAAACACTGAAGCTTTCTTT.

This chain joins TRBV5-4 and TRBJ2-4; 8 bases align to TRBD1. Germline CDR1 reads SGHNT; CDR2 reads YYREEE (reference sequence). The CDR3 has 20 residues. The V segment lost 0 bases and the J segment 1 base; nucleotides outside the gene matches: 15. Here the CDR3 reads CASSLGGQGPTSGAKNIQYF. CDR3 sequence (DNA): TGTGCCAGCAGCTTGGGAGGACAGGGACCTACATCGGGGGCCAAAAACATTCAGTACTTC.

This rearrangement joins TRBV7-2 to TRBJ1-2; the match to TRBD1 covers 9 bases. Germline trimming cut 3 bases from V and 5 bases from J; bases unmatched to any gene: 16. Germline V gives CDR1 SGHTA, CDR2 FQGNSA. This CDR3 is built from 18 residues. This chain's CDR3 is CASSFSPAEQGARYGYTF. DNA for the CDR3: TGTGCCAGCAGCTTCTCCCCGGCCGAACAGGGGGCACGATATGGCTACACCTTC.

CDR3 protein: CASSVAGIPRGEQFF. The CDR3 DNA follows: TGTGCCAGCAGCGTAGCGGGGATACCCCGAGGGGAGCAGTTCTTC. The rearrangement joins TRBV14 to TRBJ2-1, with TRBD2 identical over 8 bases. The CDR3 is 15 residues long. Trimming at V came to 5 bases and at J to 10 bases, leaving 13 bases not matched to a gene. Germline loops: CDR1 SGHDN, CDR2 FVKESK. Together with reference TRBV14 and TRBJ2-1, the CDR3 gives the full variable domain: EAGVTQFPSHSVIEKGQTVTLRCDPISGHDNLYWYRRVMGKEIKFLLHFVKESKQDESGMPNNRFLAERTGGTYSTLKVQPAELEDSGVYFCASSVAGIPRGEQFFGPGTRLTVL.

V is TRBV9 and J is TRBJ2-2; D gene ambiguous. There are 15 residues in the CDR3. The ends were cut back, 0 bases at V and 7 bases at J, with 13 bases in the middle. From germline, CDR1 is SGDLS and CDR2 YYNGEE. The CDR3, as DNA: TGTGCCAGCAGCGTAGGTCCGGCTGGCGTCGGGGAGCTGTTTTTT. Its translation is CASSVGPAGVGELFF.

The rearrangement joins TRBV29-1 to TRBJ2-7; TRBD1 matches 8 bases. V trimming: 3 bases; J trimming: 0 bases; junction bases outside the gene matches: 1. The CDR3 has 13 amino acids. Germline V gene sequence: CDR1 SQVTM, CDR2 ANQGSEA. The CDR3 spells CSVEDRVSYEQYF. DNA for the CDR3: TGCAGCGTTGAGGACAGGGTCTCCTACGAGCAGTACTTC.

The chain employs TRBV10-1 and TRBJ1-5; no clear D gene. The length of the CDR3 is 16 residues. V gave up 5 bases and J gave up 0 bases, with 14 bases separating them. Germline values: CDR1 WNHNN, CDR2 SYGVQD (reference sequence). CDR3 nucleotide sequence: TGCGCCAGCAGTTTCGCCGAGACTCATAGCAATCAGCCCCAGCATTTT. Translation: CASSFAETHSNQPQHF.

CDR3 protein: CATSRDLVVQYF. In DNA form, the CDR3 reads TGTGCCACCAGCAGAGATTTGGTTGTGCAGTATTTT. The rearrangement joins TRBV15 to TRBJ2-3; no clear D. The CDR3 is 12 amino acids. Germline V gene data show CDR1 as LNHNV and CDR2 as YYDKDF (reference sequence). Trimming pared 0 bases from V and 11 bases from J, leaving 9 bases between.

The chain couples TRBV6-5 to TRBJ2-7; TRBD1 might be the D (5 bases). This CDR3 spans 15 amino acids. Germline V lookup: CDR1 MNHEY, CDR2 SVGAGI. V lost 0 bases and J 3 bases, leaving 12 bases between the germline ends. CDR3 DNA: TGTGCCAGCAGTTACTCTCGGGCAGGGTTCTACGAGCAGTACTTC. Amino acid sequence: CASSYSRAGFYEQYF.

This sequence joins TRBV9 and TRBJ2-3; D gene uncertain. The CDR3 is 13 residues long. Germline V gene lookup returns CDR1 SGDLS and CDR2 YYNGEE. V shed 4 bases and J shed 0 bases, with 6 bases lying between them. CDR3 DNA: TGTGCCAGCAGCCCCTCAAGCACAGATACGCAGTATTTT. As protein: CASSPSSTDTQYF.